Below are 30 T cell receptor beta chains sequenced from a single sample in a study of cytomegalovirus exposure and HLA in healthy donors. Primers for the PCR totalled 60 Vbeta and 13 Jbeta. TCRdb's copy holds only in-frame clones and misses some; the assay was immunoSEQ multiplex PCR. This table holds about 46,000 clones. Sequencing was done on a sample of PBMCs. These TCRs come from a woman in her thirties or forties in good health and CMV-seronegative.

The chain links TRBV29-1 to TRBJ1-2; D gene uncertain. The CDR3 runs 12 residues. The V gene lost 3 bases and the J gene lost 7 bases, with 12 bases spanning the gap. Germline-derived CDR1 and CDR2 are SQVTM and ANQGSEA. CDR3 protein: CSVERLTVGYTF. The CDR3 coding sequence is TGCAGCGTTGAGAGGTTGACCGTTGGCTACACCTTC.

CDR3 amino acids: CAWSRDRESGYTF. CDR3 in DNA: TGTGCCTGGAGCCGTGACAGGGAATCTGGCTACACCTTC. This sequence joins TRBV30 and TRBJ1-2; 7 bases match TRBD1. V was clipped by 3 bases and J by 7 bases; unmatched bases: 8. The CDR3 is 13 residues long. Germline V gene data show CDR1 as GTSNPN and CDR2 as SVGIG (reference sequence).

CDR3 sequence reads: CASSLAGQYEQYF. CDR3 sequence (DNA): TGCGCCAGCAGCTTGGCCGGACAGTACGAGCAGTACTTC. This chain connects TRBV5-1 to TRBJ2-7; a weak D match, TRBD1 (6 bases). Trimming cost V 0 bases and J 4 bases, with 8 bases left between them. The CDR3 covers 13 residues. The V gene's germline CDR1 is SGHRS and CDR2 YFSETQ.

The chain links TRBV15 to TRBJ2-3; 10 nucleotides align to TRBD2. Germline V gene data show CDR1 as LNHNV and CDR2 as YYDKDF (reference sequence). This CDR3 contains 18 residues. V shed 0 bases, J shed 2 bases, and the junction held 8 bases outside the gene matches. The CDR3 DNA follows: TGTGCCACCAGCAGAGATCTGAGCGGGAGGGCTGACACAGATACGCAGTATTTT. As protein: CATSRDLSGRADTDTQYF.

The CDR3 region is CASSVLVNTGELFF. The CDR3, as DNA: TGTGCCAGCAGCGTACTAGTAAACACCGGGGAGCTGTTTTTT. The chain joins TRBV9 to TRBJ2-2; D not certain. The V end lost 1 base, the J end lost 2 bases, and 6 bases lay between the germline ends. The CDR3 has 14 residues. Germline V gene sequence: CDR1 SGDLS, CDR2 YYNGEE.

The CDR3 nucleotides are TGTGCCAGTAGTCCCGGGACAGGGACTGGCTACACCTTC. Protein: CASSPGTGTGYTF. The rearrangement links TRBV19 to TRBJ1-2, with 9 bases identical to TRBD1. The CDR3 covers 13 residues. Germline V gene data show CDR1 as LNHDA and CDR2 as SQIVND (reference sequence). The V and J ends lost 5 bases and 7 bases, in that order; junction bases with no gene match: 5. The entire variable domain, with the rest obtained from reference TRBV19 and TRBJ1-2, is as follows: DGGITQSPKYLFRKEGQNVTLSCEQNLNHDAMYWYRQDPGQGLRLIYYSQIVNDFQKGDIAEGYSVSREKKESFPLTVTSAQKNPTAFYLCASSPGTGTGYTFGSGTRLTVV.

CDR3 bases: TGTGCCAGCAGCCGACCCGGGACAGCCATTTGGGGCTACACCTTC. This codes for CASSRPGTAIWGYTF. The V gene is TRBV7-2, the J gene TRBJ1-2; 7 bases map to TRBD1. J was trimmed by 8 bases and V by 5 bases; bases with no gene match: 14. The CDR3 totals 15 residues. The germline gives CDR1 SGHTA, CDR2 FQGNSA.

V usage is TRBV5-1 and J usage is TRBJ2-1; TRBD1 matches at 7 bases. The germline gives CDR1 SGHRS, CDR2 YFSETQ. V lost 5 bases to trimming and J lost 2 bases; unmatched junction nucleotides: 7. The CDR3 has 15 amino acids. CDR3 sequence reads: CASSQQGITYNEQFF. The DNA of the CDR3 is TGCGCCAGCAGTCAACAGGGGATAACCTACAATGAGCAGTTCTTC.

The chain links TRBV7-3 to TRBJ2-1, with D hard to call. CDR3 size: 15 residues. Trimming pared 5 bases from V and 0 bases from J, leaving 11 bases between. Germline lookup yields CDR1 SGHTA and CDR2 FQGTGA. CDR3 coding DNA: TGTGCCAGCAGCACGTCCCCTAGCTCCTACAATGAGCAGTTCTTC. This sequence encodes CASSTSPSSYNEQFF. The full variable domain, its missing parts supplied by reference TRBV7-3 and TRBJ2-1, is GAGVSQTPSNKVTEKGKYVELRCDPISGHTALYWYRQSLGQGPEFLIYFQGTGAADDSGLPNDRFFAVRPEGSVSTLKIQRTERGDSAVYLCASSTSPSSYNEQFFGPGTRLTVL.

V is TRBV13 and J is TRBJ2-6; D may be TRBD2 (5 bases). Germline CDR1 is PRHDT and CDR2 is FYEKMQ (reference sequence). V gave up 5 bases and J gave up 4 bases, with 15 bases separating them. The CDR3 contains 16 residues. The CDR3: CASSNGGAGGANVLTF. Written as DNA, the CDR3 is TGTGCCAGCAGCAACGGAGGTGCTGGAGGGGCCAACGTCCTGACTTTC.

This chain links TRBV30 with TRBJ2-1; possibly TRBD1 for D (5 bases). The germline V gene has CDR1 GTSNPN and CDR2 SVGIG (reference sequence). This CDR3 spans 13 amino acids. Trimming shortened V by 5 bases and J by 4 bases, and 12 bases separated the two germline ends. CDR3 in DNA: TGTGCCTGGTCCGCCAGGGCTTACAATGAGCAGTTCTTC. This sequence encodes CAWSARAYNEQFF.

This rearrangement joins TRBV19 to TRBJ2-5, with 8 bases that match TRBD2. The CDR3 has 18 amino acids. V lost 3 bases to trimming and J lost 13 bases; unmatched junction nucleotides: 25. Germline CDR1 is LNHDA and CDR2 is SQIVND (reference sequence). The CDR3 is CASSIGLYAGTSIPPPYF. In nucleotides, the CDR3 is TGTGCCAGTAGTATTGGACTATATGCCGGGACTAGTATACCCCCCCCGTACTTC.

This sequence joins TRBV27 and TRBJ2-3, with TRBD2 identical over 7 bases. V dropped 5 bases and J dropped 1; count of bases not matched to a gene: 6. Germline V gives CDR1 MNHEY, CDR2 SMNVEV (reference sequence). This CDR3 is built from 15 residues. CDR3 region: CASSPRESGTDTQYF. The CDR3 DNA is TGTGCCAGCAGTCCGCGGGAGAGTGGCACAGATACGCAGTATTTT.

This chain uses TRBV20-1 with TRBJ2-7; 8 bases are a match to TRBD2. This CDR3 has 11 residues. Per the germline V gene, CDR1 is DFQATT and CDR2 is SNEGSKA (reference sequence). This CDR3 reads CTGRDRYEQYF. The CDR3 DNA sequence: TGCACCGGGAGGGATCGCTACGAGCAGTACTTC.

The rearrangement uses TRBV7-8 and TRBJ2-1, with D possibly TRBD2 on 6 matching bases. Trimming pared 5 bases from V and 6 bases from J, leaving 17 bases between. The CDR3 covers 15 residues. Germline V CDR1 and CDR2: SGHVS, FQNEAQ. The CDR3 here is CASSAVWRAPNEQFF. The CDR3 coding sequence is TGTGCCAGCAGCGCCGTGTGGAGGGCGCCCAATGAGCAGTTCTTC.

This chain's CDR3 is CASPPCGRVTYEQYF. The CDR3 DNA sequence: TGTGCCAGCCCCCCCTGCGGGAGGGTGACCTACGAGCAGTACTTC. The chain couples TRBV7-3 to TRBJ2-7; 9 bases are shared with TRBD2. CDR1 is SGHTA, CDR2 FQGTGA, per germline. This CDR3 contains 15 residues. J gave up 2 bases and V 8 bases, and 10 bases lay outside the gene matches.

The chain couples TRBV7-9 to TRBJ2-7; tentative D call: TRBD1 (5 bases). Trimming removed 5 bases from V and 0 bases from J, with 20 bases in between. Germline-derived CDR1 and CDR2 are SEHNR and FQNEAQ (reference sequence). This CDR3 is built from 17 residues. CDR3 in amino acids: CASSPASTVPLSYEQYF. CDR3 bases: TGTGCCAGCAGCCCGGCTTCGACAGTCCCCCTCTCCTACGAGCAGTACTTC.

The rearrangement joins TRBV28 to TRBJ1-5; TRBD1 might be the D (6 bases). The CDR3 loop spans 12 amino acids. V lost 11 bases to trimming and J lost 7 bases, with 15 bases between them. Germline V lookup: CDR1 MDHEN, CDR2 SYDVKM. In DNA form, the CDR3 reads TGTGCCGGGGGGGCGGGAAGGCAGCCCCAGCATTTT. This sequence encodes CAGGAGRQPQHF.

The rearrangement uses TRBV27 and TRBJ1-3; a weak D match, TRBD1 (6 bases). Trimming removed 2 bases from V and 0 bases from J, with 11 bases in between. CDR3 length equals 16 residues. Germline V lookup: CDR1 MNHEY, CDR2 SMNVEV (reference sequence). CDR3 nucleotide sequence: TGTGCCAGCAGTTTAACCGGGACATCCTCTGGAAACACCATATATTTT. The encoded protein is CASSLTGTSSGNTIYF.

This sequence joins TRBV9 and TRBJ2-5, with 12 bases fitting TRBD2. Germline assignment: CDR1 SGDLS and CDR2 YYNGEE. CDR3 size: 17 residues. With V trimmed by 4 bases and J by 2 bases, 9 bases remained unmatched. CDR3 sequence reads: CASSIAGTSGSQETQYF. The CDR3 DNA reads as TGTGCCAGCAGCATAGCAGGGACTAGCGGGTCTCAAGAGACCCAGTACTTC.

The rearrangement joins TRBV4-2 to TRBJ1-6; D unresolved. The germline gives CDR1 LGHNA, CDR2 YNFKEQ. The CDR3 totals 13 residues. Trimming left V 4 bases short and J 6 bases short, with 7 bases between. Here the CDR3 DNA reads TGTGCCAGCAGCCGGCCGGGTAATTCACCCCTCCACTTT. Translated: CASSRPGNSPLHF.

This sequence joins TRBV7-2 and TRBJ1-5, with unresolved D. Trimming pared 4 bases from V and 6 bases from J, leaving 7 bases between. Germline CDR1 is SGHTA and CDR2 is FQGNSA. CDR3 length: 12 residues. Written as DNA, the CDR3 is TGTGCCAGCAGCTCCTCTTCTCAGCCCCAGCATTTT. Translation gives CASSSSSQPQHF.

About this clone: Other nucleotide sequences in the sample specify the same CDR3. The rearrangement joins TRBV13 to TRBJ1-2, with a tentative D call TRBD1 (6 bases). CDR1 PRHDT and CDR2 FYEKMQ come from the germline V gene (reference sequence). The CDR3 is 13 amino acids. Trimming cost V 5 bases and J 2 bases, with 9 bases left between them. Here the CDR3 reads CASSATGNYGYTF. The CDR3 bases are TGTGCCAGCAGCGCCACAGGGAACTATGGCTACACCTTC.

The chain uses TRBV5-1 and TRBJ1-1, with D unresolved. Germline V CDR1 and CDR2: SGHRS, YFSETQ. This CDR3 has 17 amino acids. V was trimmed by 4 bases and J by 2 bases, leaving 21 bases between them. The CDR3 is CASSPFYSGRRNTEAFF. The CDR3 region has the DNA TGCGCCAGCAGCCCTTTCTACAGTGGGAGGAGAAACACTGAAGCTTTCTTT.

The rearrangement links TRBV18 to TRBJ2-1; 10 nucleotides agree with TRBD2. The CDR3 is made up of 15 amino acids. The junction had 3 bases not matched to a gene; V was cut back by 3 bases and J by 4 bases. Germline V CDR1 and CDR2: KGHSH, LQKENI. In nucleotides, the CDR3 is TGTGCCAGCTCACCCCGACTAGCGGGTTACAATGAGCAGTTCTTC. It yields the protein CASSPRLAGYNEQFF.

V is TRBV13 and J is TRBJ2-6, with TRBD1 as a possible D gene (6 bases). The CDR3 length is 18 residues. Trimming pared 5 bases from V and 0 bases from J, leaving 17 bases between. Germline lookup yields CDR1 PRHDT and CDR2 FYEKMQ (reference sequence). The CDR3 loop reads CASSPRDISTSGANVLTF. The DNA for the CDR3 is TGTGCCAGCAGCCCCCGGGACATCAGTACCTCTGGGGCCAACGTCCTGACTTTC.

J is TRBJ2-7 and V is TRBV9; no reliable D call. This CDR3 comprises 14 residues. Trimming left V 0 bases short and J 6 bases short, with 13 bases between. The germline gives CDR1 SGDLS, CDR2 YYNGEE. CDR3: CASSVGRPVSEQYF. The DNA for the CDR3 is TGTGCCAGCAGCGTAGGCAGGCCCGTTTCCGAGCAGTACTTC.

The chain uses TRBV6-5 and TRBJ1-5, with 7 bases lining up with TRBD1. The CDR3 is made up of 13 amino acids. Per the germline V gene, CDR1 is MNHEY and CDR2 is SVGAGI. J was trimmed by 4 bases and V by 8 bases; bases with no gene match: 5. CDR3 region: CASGDRTNQPQHF. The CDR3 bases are TGTGCCAGCGGGGACAGAACAAATCAGCCCCAGCATTTT.

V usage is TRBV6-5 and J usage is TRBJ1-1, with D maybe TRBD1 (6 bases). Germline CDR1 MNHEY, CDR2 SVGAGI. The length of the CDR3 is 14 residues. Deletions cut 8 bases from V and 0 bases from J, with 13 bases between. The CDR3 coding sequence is TGTGCCAGCCAAACCGGACAGCTGAACACTGAAGCTTTCTTT. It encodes CASQTGQLNTEAFF.

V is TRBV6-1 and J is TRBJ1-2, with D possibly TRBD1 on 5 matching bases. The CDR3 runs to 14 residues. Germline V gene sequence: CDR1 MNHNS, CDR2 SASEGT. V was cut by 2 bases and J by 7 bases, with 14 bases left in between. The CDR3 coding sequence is TGTGCCAGCAGTGAATGGGGAGGGGAGGGTGGCTACACCTTC. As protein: CASSEWGGEGGYTF.